Shown below are 2 T cell receptor beta chains from a single sample sequenced in a study of beta chain features in type 1 diabetes. Expressed TCRB transcripts were sequenced because the isolated RNA had all been reverse transcribed beforehand. Assay: immunoSEQ multiplex PCR; the TCRdb copy retains only in-frame clones and omits some. Altogether about 250,000 clones are present, over 12% being singletons, with the ten largest covering around 0.026%. Sequenced input: naive CD4+ T cells from blood. The receptor source for this set is a woman aged 40 to 55 in good health.

The genes are TRBV6-1 and TRBJ1-1; tentatively, D is TRBD1 (5 bases). Trimming left V 1 base short and J 6 bases short, with 24 bases between. Germline V gene sequence: CDR1 MNHNS, CDR2 SASEGT. The CDR3 runs 18 residues. The CDR3 DNA reads as TGTGCCAGCAGTGAAGGGGGGGGGTACAGGCCAGCCCTTGCTGAAGCTTTCTTT. Its translation is CASSEGGGYRPALAEAFF.

This chain connects TRBV11-2 to TRBJ2-1; TRBD2 matches at 8 bases. CDR3 length: 17 residues. Germline V gene sequence: CDR1 SGHAT, CDR2 FQNNGV. V gave up 5 bases and J gave up 3 bases; unmatched junction bases: 12. The CDR3 nucleotides are TGTGCCAGCAGCCCCGCGGGGGGTAGCGGCGTCTACAATGAGCAGTTCTTC. Protein product: CASSPAGGSGVYNEQFF.